This T cell receptor (beta chain) was sequenced in a study of OX40 agonist ivuxolimab in advanced cancers. Study context: The study reported partial responses in three patients: one hepatocellular carcinoma, two cutaneous melanoma.

TCRdb's copy holds only in-frame clones and misses some; the assay was immunoSEQ multiplex PCR. The sample includes 90,000 to 130,000 clones, 91% seen only once; the top ten take 0.5% to 0.8%. In this sample, this clone turned up a few times. Trimming shortened V by 1 base and J by 4 bases, and 11 bases separated the two germline ends. Germline assignment: CDR1 MGHRA and CDR2 YSYEKL. CDR3 length: 15 amino acids. The sequencing used CD4+ or CD8+ T cells sorted from blood, collected in a trial of the OX40 agonist ivuxolimab. The sequence came from an adult with an advanced solid tumor such as melanoma, head and neck, liver or kidney cancer. V is TRBV4-1 and J is TRBJ1-5, with TRBD1 as a possible D gene (5 bases). The CDR3: CASSQVQGTNQPQHF. CDR3 coding DNA: TGCGCCAGCAGCCAAGTGCAGGGTACGAATCAGCCCCAGCATTTT.